Sequencing of this T cell receptor (beta chain) was carried out in a study of shared clonotypes between healthy human individuals. Notes on the study in general: Shared clonotypes: about 4.6% naive CD4, around 4% naive CD8, 2.3% memory CD4, about 0.41% memory CD8. The genetic and exposure-history diversity represented was limited by few donors.

Germline V gene lookup returns CDR1 MDHEN and CDR2 SYDVKM. Losses at the gene ends were 4 bases for V and 7 bases for J; bases not matched to a gene: 8. This CDR3 comprises 16 residues. Naivety among CD8 cells was defined by CD45RO negativity and positive CCR7 selection, thereby excluding terminally differentiated effector memory CD45RA+ cells. Donors were healthy HIV-negative adults without recent acute infections or vaccinations. The data were produced by immunoSEQ multiplex PCR, yet TCRdb's version contains in-frame clones alone and is incomplete. The sample holds around 1.9 million clones, under 95% seen once. As regards this clone: As yet, its antigen is unknown.

This TCR derives from a man between 18 and 29 years old in good health. Some clones in this sample may be carry-over from other donors' samples. J is TRBJ2-2 and V is TRBV28, with 11 bases identical to TRBD1. Specimen: naive CD8+ T cells from PBMCs. DNA of the CDR3: TGTGCCAGCAGTTCAGGACAGGGGGCAATTAGCGGGGAGCTGTTTTTT. Its protein is CASSSGQGAISGELFF.